The rows below give T cell receptor beta chains drawn from one sample of a study of T cells in Graves' hyperthyroidism and ophthalmopathy. TCRdb recomputed calls from the multiplex PCR reads with MiXCR, one row per CDR3 protein. Of over 500,000 distinct CDR3 sequences listed, roughly 15% are singletons. Sequencing was done on a sample of blood. These receptors came from a woman younger than 45 with Graves' ophthalmopathy. The CDR3 runs from the conserved cysteine through the conserved F or W. Each record gives: V gene, D gene, clone size, J gene, CDR3 protein, CDR3 DNA. A D gene is named only where the DNA matches it firmly. Expanded clones get a size class; other rows say once, few or many, or leave the size out.

TRBV30,TRBD2,.,TRBJ2-1,CAWSSSGVYNEQFF,TGTGCCTGGAGCAGTAGCGGGGTATACAATGAGCAGTTCTTC
TRBV6-1,TRBD2,.,TRBJ2-7,CASRLIAGSYEQYF,TGTGCCAGCAGATTGATAGCGGGTTCCTACGAGCAGTACTTC
TRBV12-3/TRBV12-4,.,many,TRBJ1-4,CASSLGYGEKLFF,TGTGCCAGCAGTTTAGGCTACGGGGAAAAACTGTTTTTT
TRBV9,TRBD2,few,TRBJ2-2,CASSASGTSGYTGELFF,TGTGCCAGCAGCGCCTCCGGGACTAGCGGATACACCGGGGAGCTGTTTTTT
TRBV20-1,.,.,TRBJ1-5,CSARSQYSNQPQHF,TGCAGTGCTAGAAGTCAGTATAGCAATCAGCCCCAGCATTTT
TRBV7-8,.,many,TRBJ2-1,CASNLGGMNEQFF,TGTGCCAGCAATCTAGGGGGAATGAATGAGCAGTTCTTC
TRBV7-9,.,few,TRBJ1-2,CASSSDGDYGYTF,TGTGCCAGCAGCTCCGACGGGGACTATGGCTACACCTTC
TRBV30,.,many,TRBJ2-7,CAWTPGAVHEQYF,TGTGCCTGGACGCCGGGAGCGGTCCACGAGCAGTACTTC
TRBV6-2/TRBV6-3,.,many,TRBJ2-5,CASSYGFGEETQYF,TGTGCCAGCAGTTATGGTTTTGGAGAAGAGACCCAGTACTTC
TRBV28,.,many,TRBJ2-7,CASRSQGNWEEQYF,TGTGCCAGCAGAAGTCAGGGGAATTGGGAAGAGCAGTACTTC
TRBV20-1,.,many,TRBJ1-1,CSARAGAMNTEAFF,TGCAGTGCTAGAGCCGGGGCCATGAACACTGAAGCTTTCTTT
TRBV20-1,.,many,TRBJ2-5,CSAPPSFAATQETQYF,TGCAGTGCTCCCCCTTCTTTTGCGGCTACACAAGAGACCCAGTACTTC
TRBV4-3,.,.,TRBJ2-7,CASSQGKAQQYF,TGCGCCAGCAGCCAGGGCAAGGCCCAGCAGTACTTC
TRBV27,TRBD2,many,TRBJ2-3,CASSQIDSGPNTDTQYF,TGTGCCAGCAGTCAGATTGATAGCGGGCCGAACACAGATACGCAGTATTTT
TRBV30,TRBD1,.,TRBJ2-1,CAWSEEGTAYNEQFF,TGTGCCTGGAGTGAAGAAGGGACAGCCTACAATGAGCAGTTCTTC
TRBV6-2/TRBV6-3,TRBD1,.,TRBJ2-7,CASSYTGTGCEQYF,TGTGCCAGCAGCTACACCGGGACAGGCTGCGAGCAGTACTTC
TRBV12-3/TRBV12-4,TRBD1,few,TRBJ2-6,CASTSTGAILRSGANVLTF,TGTGCCAGCACCTCGACAGGGGCTATTTTGCGCTCTGGGGCCAACGTCCTGACTTTC
TRBV9,.,few,TRBJ2-7,CASSVGTLDEQYF,TGTGCCAGCAGCGTAGGGACTCTCGACGAGCAGTACTTC
TRBV11-2,TRBD1,many,TRBJ2-1,CASSLAGQNTVYNEQFF,TGTGCCAGCAGCTTAGCGGGACAGAATACAGTCTACAATGAGCAGTTCTTC
TRBV7-2,TRBD1,.,TRBJ1-2,CASTLVPRDSYGYTF,TGTGCCAGCACTCTCGTCCCCCGGGACAGCTATGGCTACACCTTC
TRBV2,.,many,TRBJ1-5,CASKEGNQPQHF,TGTGCCAGCAAGGAGGGCAATCAGCCCCAGCATTTT
TRBV11-2,TRBD2,.,TRBJ2-5,CASSELAGARGQETQYF,TGTGCCAGCAGCGAACTAGCGGGAGCAAGGGGTCAAGAGACCCAGTACTTC
TRBV12-3/TRBV12-4,.,many,TRBJ1-5,CASSLGTTAEPQHF,TGTGCCAGCAGTTTAGGGACAACGGCTGAGCCCCAGCATTTT
TRBV28,TRBD1,many,TRBJ2-7,CASSFSGQGPREQYF,TGTGCCAGCAGTTTTTCGGGACAGGGCCCTCGCGAGCAGTACTTC
TRBV20-1,TRBD2,many,TRBJ2-3,CSAGSEREAGTDTQYF,TGCAGTGCTGGATCGGAGCGGGAGGCGGGGACAGATACGCAGTATTTT
TRBV20-1,TRBD2,many,TRBJ2-3,CSATRLAGDSTDTQYF,TGCAGTGCCACCAGACTAGCGGGAGATAGCACAGATACGCAGTATTTT
TRBV28,TRBD2,many,TRBJ2-1,CASSSPSGLAGVNEQFF,TGTGCCAGCAGTTCGCCTTCGGGACTAGCGGGAGTCAATGAGCAGTTCTTC
TRBV7-9,TRBD1,.,TRBJ2-5,CASSFQDDRGGKETQYF,TGTGCCAGCAGCTTCCAAGACGACAGGGGGGGCAAAGAGACCCAGTACTTC
TRBV7-9,.,once,TRBJ2-7,CASSPDTRYEQYF,TGTGCCAGCAGCCCGGACACTCGCTACGAGCAGTACTTC
TRBV6-1,.,.,TRBJ1-5,CASRRIGGNSNQPQHF,TGTGCCAGCAGAAGGATTGGAGGGAATAGCAATCAGCCCCAGCATTTT
TRBV11-2,.,.,TRBJ1-2,CASSFGTGTPNYGYTF,TGTGCCAGCAGCTTCGGAACCGGGACACCGAACTATGGCTACACCTTC
TRBV6-2/TRBV6-3,TRBD2,many,TRBJ2-5,CASSSQVGGLHQETQYF,TGTGCCAGCAGTTCGCAGGTCGGGGGACTACACCAAGAGACCCAGTACTTC
TRBV7-9,.,many,TRBJ2-5,CASSLESLGTETQYF,TGTGCCAGCAGCTTAGAGTCTCTCGGGACAGAGACCCAGTACTTC
TRBV2,.,many,TRBJ2-7,CASSEDHRDEQYF,TGTGCCAGCAGTGAGGACCACAGGGACGAGCAGTACTTC
TRBV12-3/TRBV12-4,.,many,TRBJ1-2,CASTSAEIPAYGYTF,TGTGCCAGCACCTCGGCGGAGATCCCGGCCTATGGCTACACCTTC
TRBV5-4,.,few,TRBJ1-1,CASSLDAGNTEAFF,TGTGCCAGCAGCTTGGATGCGGGGAACACTGAAGCTTTCTTT
TRBV6-1,.,.,TRBJ1-3,CASRLREENTIYF,TGTGCCAGCAGACTCAGGGAAGAAAACACCATATATTTT
TRBV11-3,TRBD1,.,TRBJ2-7,CASSLVPSGTEGNEQYF,TGTGCCAGCAGCTTAGTACCCTCCGGGACAGAAGGGAACGAGCAGTACTTC
TRBV2,.,many,TRBJ2-5,CASSESAETQYF,TGTGCCAGCAGTGAAAGTGCGGAGACCCAGTACTTC
TRBV5-6,TRBD2,few,TRBJ2-1,CASSFLAGGHNEQFF,TGTGCCAGCAGCTTTTTAGCGGGAGGCCACAATGAGCAGTTCTTC
TRBV6-2/TRBV6-3,.,.,TRBJ1-5,CASSPLGRIGNQPQHF,TGTGCCAGCAGTCCTCTTGGACGGATAGGCAATCAGCCCCAGCATTTT
TRBV3-1,TRBD1,few,TRBJ1-5,CASSSGGSENQPQHF,TGTGCCAGCAGTTCAGGGGGTTCGGAAAATCAGCCCCAGCATTTT
TRBV7-9,.,many,TRBJ2-3,CASGLMVGTDTQYF,TGTGCCAGCGGGCTAATGGTTGGCACAGATACGCAGTATTTT
TRBV6-9,.,.,TRBJ2-7,CASSSSTVSEQYF,TGTGCCAGCAGTTCGTCCACTGTTAGCGAGCAGTACTTC
TRBV14,TRBD2,few,TRBJ2-7,CASSPWRDSGTSYEQYF,TGTGCCAGCAGCCCCTGGCGGGATAGCGGGACGTCCTACGAGCAGTACTTC
TRBV6-2/TRBV6-3,.,.,TRBJ2-7,CASSITALEEQYF,TGTGCCAGCAGCATAACGGCTCTAGAGGAGCAGTACTTC
TRBV7-9,.,.,TRBJ1-6,CASSHPSSPLHF,TGTGCCAGCAGCCATCCTAGTTCACCCCTCCACTTT
TRBV7-8,.,many,TRBJ2-7,CASSLARGGQYF,TGTGCCAGCAGCTTAGCGAGGGGCGGGCAGTACTTC
TRBV3-1,.,many,TRBJ1-6,CASSGDGNSPLHF,TGTGCCAGCAGCGGGGACGGAAATTCACCCCTCCACTTT
TRBV6-1,TRBD1,many,TRBJ1-5,CASSLSTGNQPQHF,TGTGCCAGCAGTCTATCGACAGGGAATCAGCCCCAGCATTTT
TRBV2,.,many,TRBJ2-7,CASRPGPGVYYEQYF,TGTGCCAGCAGACCGGGACCCGGGGTCTACTACGAGCAGTACTTC
TRBV28,TRBD2,many,TRBJ2-4,CASSRTSGVFGGKNIQYF,TGTGCCAGCAGCAGGACTAGCGGGGTCTTTGGGGGGAAAAACATTCAGTACTTC
TRBV9,.,.,TRBJ2-3,CASSAPTGSGSTDTQYF,TGTGCCAGCAGCGCTCCTACAGGGAGTGGGAGCACAGATACGCAGTATTTT
TRBV5-1,.,.,TRBJ2-1,CASTLSQGNEQFF,TGCGCCAGCACCCTGAGTCAGGGCAATGAGCAGTTCTTC
TRBV6-2/TRBV6-3,.,many,TRBJ2-7,CASSYETYEQYF,TGTGCCAGCAGTTACGAAACCTACGAGCAGTACTTC